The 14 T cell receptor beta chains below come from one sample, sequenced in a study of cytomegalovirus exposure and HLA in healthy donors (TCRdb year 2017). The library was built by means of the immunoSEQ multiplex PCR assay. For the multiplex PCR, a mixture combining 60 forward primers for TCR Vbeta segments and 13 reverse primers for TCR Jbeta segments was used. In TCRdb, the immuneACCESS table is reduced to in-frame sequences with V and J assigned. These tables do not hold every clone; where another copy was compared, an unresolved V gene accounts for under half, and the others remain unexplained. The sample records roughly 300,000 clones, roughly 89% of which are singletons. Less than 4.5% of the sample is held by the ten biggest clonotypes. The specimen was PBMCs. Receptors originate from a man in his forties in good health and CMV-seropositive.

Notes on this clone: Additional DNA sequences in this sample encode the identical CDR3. DNA for the CDR3: TGTGCCAGCAGTTTAGGACAGGGTAGGACCGGGGAGCTGTTTTTT. This sequence encodes CASSLGQGRTGELFF. The chain joins TRBV28 to TRBJ2-2, with 8 bases that match TRBD1. The CDR3 runs to 15 residues. Germline-derived CDR1 and CDR2 are MDHEN and SYDVKM. Germline trimming cut 2 bases from V and 5 bases from J; bases unmatched to any gene: 4.

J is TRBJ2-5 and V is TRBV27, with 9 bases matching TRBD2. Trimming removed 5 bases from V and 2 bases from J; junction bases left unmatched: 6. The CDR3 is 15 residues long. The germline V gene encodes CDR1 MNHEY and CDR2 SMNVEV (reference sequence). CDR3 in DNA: TGTGCCAGCAGTATTAGCGGGAGACTTCAAGAGACCCAGTACTTC. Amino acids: CASSISGRLQETQYF.

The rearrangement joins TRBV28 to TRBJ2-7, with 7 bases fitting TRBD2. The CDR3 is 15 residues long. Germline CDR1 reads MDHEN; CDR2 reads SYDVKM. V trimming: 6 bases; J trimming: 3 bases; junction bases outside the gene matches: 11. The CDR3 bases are TGTGCCAGCAGCCAACCGGGACTAAAGGACTACGAGCAGTACTTC. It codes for CASSQPGLKDYEQYF.

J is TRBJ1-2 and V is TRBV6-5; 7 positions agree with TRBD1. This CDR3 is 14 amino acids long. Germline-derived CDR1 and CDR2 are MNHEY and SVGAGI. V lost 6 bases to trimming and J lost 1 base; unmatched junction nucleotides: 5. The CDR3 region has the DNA TGTGCCAGCAGCACAGGGGATTTTAACTATGGCTACACCTTC. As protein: CASSTGDFNYGYTF.

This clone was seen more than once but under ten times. CDR3 region: CARSSGTSDSYEQYF. The CDR3 DNA follows: TGTGCCAGAAGCTCCGGGACTAGCGACTCCTACGAGCAGTACTTC. The chain uses TRBV5-3 and TRBJ2-7; TRBD2 aligns across 10 bases. TRBV5-3 carries the ORF label, with uncertain function. V gave up 3 bases and J gave up 0 bases; unmatched junction bases: 3. This CDR3 comprises 15 residues.

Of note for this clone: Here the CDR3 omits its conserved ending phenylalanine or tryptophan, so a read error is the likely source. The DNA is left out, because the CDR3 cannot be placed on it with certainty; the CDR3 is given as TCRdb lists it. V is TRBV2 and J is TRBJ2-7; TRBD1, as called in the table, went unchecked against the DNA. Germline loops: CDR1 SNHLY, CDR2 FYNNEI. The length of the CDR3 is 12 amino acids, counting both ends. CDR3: CASSEGNSLIEL.

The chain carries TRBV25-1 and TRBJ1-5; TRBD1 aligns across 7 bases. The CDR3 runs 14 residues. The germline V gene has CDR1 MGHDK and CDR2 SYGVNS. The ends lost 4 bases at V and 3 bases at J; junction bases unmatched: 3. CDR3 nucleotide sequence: TGTGCCAGCAGTGCAACAGGGGTCAATCAGCCCCAGCATTTT. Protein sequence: CASSATGVNQPQHF.

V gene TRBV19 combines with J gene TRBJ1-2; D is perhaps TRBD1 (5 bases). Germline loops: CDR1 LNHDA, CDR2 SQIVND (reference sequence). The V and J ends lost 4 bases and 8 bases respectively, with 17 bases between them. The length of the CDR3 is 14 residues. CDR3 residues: CASSTGDRGRGYTF. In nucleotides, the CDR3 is TGTGCCAGTAGTACGGGGGACCGCGGAAGGGGCTACACCTTC.

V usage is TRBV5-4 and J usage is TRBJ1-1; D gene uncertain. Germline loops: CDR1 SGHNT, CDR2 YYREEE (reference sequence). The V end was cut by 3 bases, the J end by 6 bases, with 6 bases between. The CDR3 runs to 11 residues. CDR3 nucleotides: TGTGCCAGCAGCTCTCCCGCTGAAGCTTTCTTT. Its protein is CASSSPAEAFF.

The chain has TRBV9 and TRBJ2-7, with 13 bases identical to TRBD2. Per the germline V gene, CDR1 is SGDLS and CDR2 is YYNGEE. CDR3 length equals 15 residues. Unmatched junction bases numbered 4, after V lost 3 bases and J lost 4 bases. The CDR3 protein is CASSAGLAGEYEQYF. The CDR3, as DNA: TGTGCCAGCAGCGCCGGACTAGCGGGAGAGTACGAGCAGTACTTC.

CDR3 region: CASSSSGQGPSSNYGYTF. The CDR3 bases are TGTGCCAGCAGCTCCTCTGGACAGGGCCCTTCGTCGAACTATGGCTACACCTTC. The J gene is TRBJ1-2, the V gene TRBV7-6; 8 bases are shared with TRBD1. The CDR3 has 18 residues. CDR1 and CDR2 from the germline V gene are SGHVS and FNYEAQ. V lost 4 bases, J lost 2 bases, and 15 bases stayed unmatched. The full variable domain, completed using reference TRBV7-6 and TRBJ1-2, is GAGVSQSPRYKVTKRGQDVALRCDPISGHVSLYWYRQALGQGPEFLTYFNYEAQQDKSGLPNDRFSAERPEGSISTLTIQRTEQRDSAMYRCASSSSGQGPSSNYGYTFGSGTRLTVV.

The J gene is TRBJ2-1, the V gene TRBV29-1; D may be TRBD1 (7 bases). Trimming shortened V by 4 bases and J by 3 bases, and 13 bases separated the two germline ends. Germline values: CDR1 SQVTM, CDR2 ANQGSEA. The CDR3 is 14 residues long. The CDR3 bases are TGCAGCGTTGCCTTCCAGGGGGGCTACAATGAGCAGTTCTTC. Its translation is CSVAFQGGYNEQFF.

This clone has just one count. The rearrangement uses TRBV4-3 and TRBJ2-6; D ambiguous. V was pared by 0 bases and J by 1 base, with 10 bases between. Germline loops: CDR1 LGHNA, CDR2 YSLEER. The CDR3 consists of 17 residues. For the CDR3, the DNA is TGCGCCAGCAGCCAAGACTCTACGGTGTCTGGGGCCAACGTCCTGACTTTC. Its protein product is CASSQDSTVSGANVLTF.

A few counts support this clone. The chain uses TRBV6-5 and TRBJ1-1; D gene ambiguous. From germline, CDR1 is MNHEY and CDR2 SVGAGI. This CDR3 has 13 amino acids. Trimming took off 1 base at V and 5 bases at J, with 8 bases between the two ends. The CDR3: CASSYWATTEAFF. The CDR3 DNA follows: TGTGCCAGCAGTTACTGGGCAACGACTGAAGCTTTCTTT.